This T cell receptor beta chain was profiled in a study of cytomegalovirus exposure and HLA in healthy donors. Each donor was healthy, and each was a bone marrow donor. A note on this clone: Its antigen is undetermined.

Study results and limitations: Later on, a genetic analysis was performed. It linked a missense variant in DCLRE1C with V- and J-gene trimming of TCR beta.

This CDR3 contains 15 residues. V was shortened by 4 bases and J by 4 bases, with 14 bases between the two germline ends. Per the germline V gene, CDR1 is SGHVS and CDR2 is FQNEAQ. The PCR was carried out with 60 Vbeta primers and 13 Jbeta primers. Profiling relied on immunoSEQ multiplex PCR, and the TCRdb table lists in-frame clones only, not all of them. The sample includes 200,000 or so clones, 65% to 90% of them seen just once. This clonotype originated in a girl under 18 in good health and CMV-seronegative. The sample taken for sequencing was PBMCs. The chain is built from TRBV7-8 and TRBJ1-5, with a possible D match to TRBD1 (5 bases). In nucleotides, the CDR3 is TGTGCCAGCAGCTGGACGACAGCTGTTAATCAGCCCCAGCATTTT. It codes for CASSWTTAVNQPQHF.